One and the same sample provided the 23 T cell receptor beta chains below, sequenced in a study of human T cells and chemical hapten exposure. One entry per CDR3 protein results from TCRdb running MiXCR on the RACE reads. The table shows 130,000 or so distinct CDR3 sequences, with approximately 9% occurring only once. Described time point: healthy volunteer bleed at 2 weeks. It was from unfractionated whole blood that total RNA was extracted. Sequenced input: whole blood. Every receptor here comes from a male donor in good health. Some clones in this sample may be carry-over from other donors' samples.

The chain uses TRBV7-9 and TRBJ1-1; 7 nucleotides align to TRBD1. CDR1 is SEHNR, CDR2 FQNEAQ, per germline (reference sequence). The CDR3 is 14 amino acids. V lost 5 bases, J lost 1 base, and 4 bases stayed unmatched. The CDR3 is CASSQGQQNTEAFF. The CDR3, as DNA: TGTGCCAGCAGCCAGGGACAGCAGAACACTGAAGCTTTCTTT. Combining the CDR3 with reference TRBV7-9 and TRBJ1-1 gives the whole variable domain DTGVSQNPRHKITKRGQNVTFRCDPISEHNRLYWYRQTLGQGPEFLTYFQNEAQLEKSRLLSDRFSAERPKGSFSTLEIQRTEQGDSAMYLCASSQGQQNTEAFFGQGTRLTVV.

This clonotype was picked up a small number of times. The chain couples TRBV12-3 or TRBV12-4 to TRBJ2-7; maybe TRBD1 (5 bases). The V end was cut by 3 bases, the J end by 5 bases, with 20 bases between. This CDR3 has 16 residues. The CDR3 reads CASSFRFQGLRHEQYF. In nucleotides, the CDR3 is TGTGCCAGCAGTTTTAGGTTCCAGGGCTTAAGGCACGAGCAGTACTTC.

CDR3: CASSKEDPDSGGLETQYF. In DNA form, the CDR3 reads TGTGCCAGCAGCAAAGAAGATCCGGACAGCGGGGGGCTGGAGACCCAGTACTTC. V is TRBV21-1 and J is TRBJ2-5; TRBD1, the table's D call, was not compared with the DNA. TRBV21-1 is labeled a pseudogene. The CDR3 is 18 residues long.

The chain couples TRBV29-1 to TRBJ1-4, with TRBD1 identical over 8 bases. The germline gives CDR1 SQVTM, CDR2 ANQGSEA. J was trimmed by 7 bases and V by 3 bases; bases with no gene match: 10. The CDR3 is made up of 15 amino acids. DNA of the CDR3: TGCAGCGTTGAGTTTAGACAGGGGATTTGTGAAAAACTGTTTTTT. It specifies CSVEFRQGICEKLFF.

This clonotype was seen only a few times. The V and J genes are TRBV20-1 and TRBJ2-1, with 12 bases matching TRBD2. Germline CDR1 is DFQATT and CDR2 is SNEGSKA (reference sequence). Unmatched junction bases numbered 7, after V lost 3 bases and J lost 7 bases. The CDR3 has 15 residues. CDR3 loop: CSASPSGGARNEQFF. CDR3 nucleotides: TGCAGTGCTAGTCCTAGCGGGGGGGCTCGTAATGAGCAGTTCTTC.

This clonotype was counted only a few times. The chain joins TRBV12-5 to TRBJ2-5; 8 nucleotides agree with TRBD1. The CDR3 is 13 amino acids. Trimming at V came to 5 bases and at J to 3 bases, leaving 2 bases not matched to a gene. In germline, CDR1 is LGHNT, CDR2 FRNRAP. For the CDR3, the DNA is TGTGCTAGTGGTGTGGACAGGGAAGAGACCCAGTACTTC. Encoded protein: CASGVDREETQYF.

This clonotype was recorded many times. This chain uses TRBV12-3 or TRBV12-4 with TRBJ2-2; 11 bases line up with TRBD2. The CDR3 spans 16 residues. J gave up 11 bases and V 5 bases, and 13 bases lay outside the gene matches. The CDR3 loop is CASSTIPGLAVSELFF. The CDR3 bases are TGTGCCAGCAGTACGATACCGGGACTAGCGGTCTCAGAGCTGTTTTTT.

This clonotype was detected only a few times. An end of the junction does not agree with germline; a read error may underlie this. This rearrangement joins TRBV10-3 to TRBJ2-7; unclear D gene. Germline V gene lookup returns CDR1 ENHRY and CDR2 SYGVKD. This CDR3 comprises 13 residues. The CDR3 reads CGISKAGTYEQYF. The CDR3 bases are TGTGGCATCAGTAAGGCAGGAACCTACGAGCAGTACTTC.

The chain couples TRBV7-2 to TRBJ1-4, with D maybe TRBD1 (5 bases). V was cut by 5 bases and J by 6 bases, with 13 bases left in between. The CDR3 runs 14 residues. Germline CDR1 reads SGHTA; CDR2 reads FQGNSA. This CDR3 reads CASSGGRPHEKLFF. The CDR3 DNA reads TGTGCCAGCAGCGGGGGACGACCTCATGAAAAACTGTTTTTT.

The CDR3 protein is CASSPIRDPEGYGYTF. CDR3 sequence (DNA): TGTGCCAGCAGTCCAATCCGGGACCCCGAAGGCTATGGCTACACCTTC. The chain joins TRBV27 to TRBJ1-2; D perhaps matches TRBD1 (5 bases). This CDR3 has 16 residues. The V end was cut by 5 bases, the J end by 4 bases, with 20 bases between. Germline values: CDR1 MNHEY, CDR2 SMNVEV (reference sequence).

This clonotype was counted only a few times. The CDR3 DNA reads as TGTGCCAGCAGCTTACCGTGGCCGACAGGGGGCCGGACTAACTATGGCTACACCTTC. The encoded protein is CASSLPWPTGGRTNYGYTF. The chain recombines TRBV7-9 with TRBJ1-2, with 10 nucleotides matching TRBD1. CDR1 and CDR2 (germline): SEHNR, FQNEAQ (reference sequence). Trimming took 2 bases from V and 0 from J; bases not matched to a gene: 12. This CDR3 is built from 19 residues.

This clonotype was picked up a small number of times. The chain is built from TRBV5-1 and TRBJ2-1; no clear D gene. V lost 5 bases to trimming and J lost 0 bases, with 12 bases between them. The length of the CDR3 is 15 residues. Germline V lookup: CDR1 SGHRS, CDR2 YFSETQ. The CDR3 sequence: CASRTEMGSYNEQFF. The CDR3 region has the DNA TGCGCCAGCAGGACCGAGATGGGCTCCTACAATGAGCAGTTCTTC.

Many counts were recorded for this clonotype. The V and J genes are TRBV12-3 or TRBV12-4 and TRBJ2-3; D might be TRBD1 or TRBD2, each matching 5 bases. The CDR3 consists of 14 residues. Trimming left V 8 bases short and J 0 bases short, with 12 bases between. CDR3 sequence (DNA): TGTGCCAGCCGCCGGGACGGGAGCACAGATACGCAGTATTTT. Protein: CASRRDGSTDTQYF.

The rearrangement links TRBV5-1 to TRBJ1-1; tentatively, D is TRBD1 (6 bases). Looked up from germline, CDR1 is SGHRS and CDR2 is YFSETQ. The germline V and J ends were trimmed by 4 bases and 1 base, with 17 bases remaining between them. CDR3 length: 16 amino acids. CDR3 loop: CASSPGLQGPNTEAFF. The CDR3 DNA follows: TGCGCCAGCAGCCCGGGACTCCAGGGGCCGAACACTGAAGCTTTCTTT.

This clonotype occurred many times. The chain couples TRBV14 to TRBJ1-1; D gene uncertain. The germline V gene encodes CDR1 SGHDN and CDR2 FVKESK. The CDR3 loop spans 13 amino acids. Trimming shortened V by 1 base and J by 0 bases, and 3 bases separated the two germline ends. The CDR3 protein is CASSQVMNTEAFF. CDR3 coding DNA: TGTGCCAGCAGCCAAGTTATGAACACTGAAGCTTTCTTT.

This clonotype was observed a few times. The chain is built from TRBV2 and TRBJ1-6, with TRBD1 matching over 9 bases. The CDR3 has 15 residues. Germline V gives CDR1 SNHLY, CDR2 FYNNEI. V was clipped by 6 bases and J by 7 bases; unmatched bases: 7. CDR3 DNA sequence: TGTGCCAGCAGACCCCGGACAGGGGAAAATTCACCCCTCCACTTT. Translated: CASRPRTGENSPLHF.

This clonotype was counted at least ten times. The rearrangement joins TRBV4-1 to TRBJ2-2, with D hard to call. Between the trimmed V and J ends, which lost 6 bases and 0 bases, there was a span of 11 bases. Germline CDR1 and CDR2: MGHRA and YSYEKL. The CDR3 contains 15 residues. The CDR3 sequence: CASRQEISNTGELFF. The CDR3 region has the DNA TGCGCCAGCAGGCAGGAGATTTCGAACACCGGGGAGCTGTTTTTT.

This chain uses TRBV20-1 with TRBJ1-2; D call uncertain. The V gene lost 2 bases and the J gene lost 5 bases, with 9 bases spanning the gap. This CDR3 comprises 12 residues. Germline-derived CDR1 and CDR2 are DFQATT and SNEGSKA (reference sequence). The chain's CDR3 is CSARPLGYGYTF. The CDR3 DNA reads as TGCAGTGCTAGACCCCTGGGTTATGGCTACACCTTC.

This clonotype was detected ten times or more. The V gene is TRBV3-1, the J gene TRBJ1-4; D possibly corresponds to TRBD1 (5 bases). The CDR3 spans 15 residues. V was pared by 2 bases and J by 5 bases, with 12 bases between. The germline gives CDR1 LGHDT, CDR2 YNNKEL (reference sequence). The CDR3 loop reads CASSQPGTGNEKLFF. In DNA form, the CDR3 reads TGTGCCAGCAGCCAACCTGGGACGGGGAATGAAAAACTGTTTTTT.

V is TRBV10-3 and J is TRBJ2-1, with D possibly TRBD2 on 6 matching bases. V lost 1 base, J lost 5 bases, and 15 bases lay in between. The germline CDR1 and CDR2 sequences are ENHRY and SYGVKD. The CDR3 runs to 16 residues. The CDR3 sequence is CAISEWGVGGDNEQFF. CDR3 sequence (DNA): TGTGCCATCAGTGAGTGGGGGGTTGGTGGAGACAATGAGCAGTTCTTC.

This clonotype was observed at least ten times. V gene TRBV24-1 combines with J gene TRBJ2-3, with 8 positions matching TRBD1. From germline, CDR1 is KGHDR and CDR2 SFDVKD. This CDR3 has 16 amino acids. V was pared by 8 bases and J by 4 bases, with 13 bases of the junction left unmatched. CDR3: CATTPPREQGADTQYF. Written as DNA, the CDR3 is TGTGCCACCACCCCCCCTCGGGAACAGGGGGCAGATACGCAGTATTTT.

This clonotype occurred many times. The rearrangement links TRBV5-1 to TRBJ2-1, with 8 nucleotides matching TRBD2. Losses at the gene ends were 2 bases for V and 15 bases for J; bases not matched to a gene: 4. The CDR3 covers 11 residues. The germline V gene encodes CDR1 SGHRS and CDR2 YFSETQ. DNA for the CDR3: TGCGCCAGCAGCTTAGCGGGGGATCGGTTCTTC. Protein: CASSLAGDRFF.

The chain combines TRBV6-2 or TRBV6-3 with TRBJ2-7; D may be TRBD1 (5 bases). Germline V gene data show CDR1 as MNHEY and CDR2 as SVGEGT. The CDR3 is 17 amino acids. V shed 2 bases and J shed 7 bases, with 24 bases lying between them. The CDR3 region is CASSYPTEGVALREQYF. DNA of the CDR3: TGTGCCAGCAGTTACCCTACGGAAGGGGTTGCCCTCCGGGAGCAGTACTTC.